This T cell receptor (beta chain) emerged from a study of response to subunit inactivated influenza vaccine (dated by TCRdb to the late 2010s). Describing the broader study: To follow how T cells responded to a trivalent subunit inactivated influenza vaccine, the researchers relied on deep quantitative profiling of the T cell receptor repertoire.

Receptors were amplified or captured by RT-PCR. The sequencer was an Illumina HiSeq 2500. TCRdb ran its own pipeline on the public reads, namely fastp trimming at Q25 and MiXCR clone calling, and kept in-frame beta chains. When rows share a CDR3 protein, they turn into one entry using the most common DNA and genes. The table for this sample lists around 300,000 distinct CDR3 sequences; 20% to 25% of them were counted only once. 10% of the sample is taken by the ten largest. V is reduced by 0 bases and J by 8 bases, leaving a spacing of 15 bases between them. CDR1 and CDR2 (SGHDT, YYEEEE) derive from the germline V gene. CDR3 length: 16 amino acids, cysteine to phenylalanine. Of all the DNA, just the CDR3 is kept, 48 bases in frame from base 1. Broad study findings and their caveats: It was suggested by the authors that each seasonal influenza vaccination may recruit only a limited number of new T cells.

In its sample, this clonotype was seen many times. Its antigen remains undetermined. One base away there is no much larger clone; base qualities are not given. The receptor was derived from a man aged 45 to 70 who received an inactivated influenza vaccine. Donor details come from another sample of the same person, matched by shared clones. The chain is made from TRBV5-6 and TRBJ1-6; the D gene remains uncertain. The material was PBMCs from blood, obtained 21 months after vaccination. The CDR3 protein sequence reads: CASSLGPVSHHSPLHF. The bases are TGTGCCAGCAGCTTGGGTCCCGTCTCTCACCATTCACCCCTCCACTTT.